The 20 T cell receptor beta chains in this list originate from one sample, sequenced in a study of shared clonotypes between healthy human individuals (dated by TCRdb to the early 2020s). Library method: the immunoSEQ multiplex PCR assay. TCRdb holds this immuneACCESS table with in-frame rearrangements only. Some clones are missing; in checked studies, unresolved V genes explain under half, and the rest has no known cause. The sample includes some 2.4 million clones, with roughly 93% observed a single time. The ten largest make up more than 0.35% of the sample. Sequenced material: naive CD4+ T cells from PBMCs. The intended sense of this specimen's cell subset or site label: CD45RA+ positively selected. The receptor source for this set is a man younger than 35 in good health. Some clones in this sample may be carry-over from other donors' samples.

A single count supports this clone. The chain has TRBV5-4 and TRBJ2-1, with D unclear. Trimming shortened V by 0 bases and J by 0 bases, and 7 bases separated the two germline ends. The germline V gene has CDR1 SGHNT and CDR2 YYREEE (reference sequence). The length of the CDR3 is 15 residues. The CDR3 sequence: CASSLVLSSYNEQFF. DNA for the CDR3: TGTGCCAGCAGCTTGGTACTAAGCTCCTACAATGAGCAGTTCTTC.

Here the CDR3 DNA reads TGTGCCAGCAGCCCGGGACAGGGTGTTGAAAAACTGTTTTTT. It translates to CASSPGQGVEKLFF. V is TRBV6-5 and J is TRBJ1-4; TRBD1 aligns across 9 bases. The germline V gene has CDR1 MNHEY and CDR2 SVGAGI. The length of the CDR3 is 14 residues. J was trimmed by 7 bases and V by 6 bases; bases with no gene match: 6.

This rearrangement joins TRBV7-2 to TRBJ2-2; D is unresolved. Germline assignment: CDR1 SGHTA and CDR2 FQGNSA. Between the trimmed V and J ends, which lost 6 bases and 2 bases, there was a span of 13 bases. The CDR3 runs 15 residues. The CDR3: CASSPQRSNTGELFF. The CDR3 DNA sequence: TGTGCCAGCAGTCCACAGAGGAGTAACACCGGGGAGCTGTTTTTT. Looking up the rest from reference TRBV7-2 and TRBJ2-2 gives the full variable domain: GAGVSQSPSNKVTEKGKDVELRCDPISGHTALYWYRQSLGQGLEFLIYFQGNSAPDKSGLPSDRFSAERTGGSVSTLTIQRTQQEDSAVYLCASSPQRSNTGELFFGEGSRLTVL.

The rearrangement joins TRBV15 to TRBJ2-6; D perhaps matches TRBD2 (5 bases). Germline assignment: CDR1 LNHNV and CDR2 YYDKDF (reference sequence). This CDR3 spans 16 amino acids. The germline V and J ends were trimmed by 5 bases and 1 base, with 12 bases remaining between them. CDR3 nucleotides: TGTGCCACCAGCCCGCGGGCTCATTCTGGGGCCAACGTCCTGACTTTC. It is translated as CATSPRAHSGANVLTF. The whole variable domain, remainder taken from reference TRBV15 and TRBJ2-6, is DAMVIQNPRYQVTQFGKPVTLSCSQTLNHNVMYWYQQKSSQAPKLLFHYYDKDFNNEADTPDNFQSRRPNTSFCFLDIRSPGLGDTAMYLCATSPRAHSGANVLTFGAGSRLTVL.

Only one count was recorded for this clone. This chain links TRBV28 with TRBJ1-3; no firm D call. Trimming took 5 bases from V and 0 from J, leaving 14 bases between them. This CDR3 region has 16 residues. Germline-derived CDR1 and CDR2 are MDHEN and SYDVKM. The CDR3 sequence is CASSATHGYSGNTIYF. For the CDR3, the DNA is TGTGCCAGCAGTGCAACTCACGGCTACTCTGGAAACACCATATATTTT.

This chain links TRBV19 with TRBJ1-3; tentatively, D is TRBD1 (5 bases). Trimming took off 10 bases at V and 4 bases at J, with 17 bases between the two ends. CDR1 LNHDA and CDR2 SQIVND come from the germline V gene (reference sequence). The CDR3 has 14 amino acids. DNA of the CDR3: TGTGCCACCATCCGAGGAGGGGTCGGAAACACCATATATTTT. Amino acid sequence: CATIRGGVGNTIYF.

This rearrangement joins TRBV4-2 to TRBJ1-2, with D maybe TRBD1 (6 bases). This CDR3 has 16 residues. Germline lookup yields CDR1 LGHNA and CDR2 YNFKEQ. Deletions cut 1 base from V and 2 bases from J, with 14 bases between. DNA for the CDR3: TGTGCCAGCAGCCAAGTTTTTCAACAGGGAAACTATGGCTACACCTTC. Protein: CASSQVFQQGNYGYTF.

A word on this clone: Other DNA sequences in the sample encode the same CDR3. The rearrangement uses TRBV19 and TRBJ1-1; TRBD1 aligns across 9 bases. V was clipped by 5 bases and J by 0 bases; unmatched bases: 7. Germline V CDR1 and CDR2: LNHDA, SQIVND (reference sequence). The CDR3 totals 16 residues. CDR3 bases: TGTGCCAGTAGTCCCGGGACAGGGAGTTTGAACACTGAAGCTTTCTTT. It translates to CASSPGTGSLNTEAFF.

The CDR3 region is CASKEGGRYEQYF. DNA for the CDR3: TGTGCCAGCAAAGAGGGAGGGCGGTACGAGCAGTACTTC. The chain links TRBV6-6 to TRBJ2-7; 7 nucleotides match TRBD2. V gave up 7 bases and J gave up 4 bases; unmatched junction bases: 7. The CDR3 is made up of 13 amino acids. CDR1 is MNHNY and CDR2 is SVGAGI in the germline V gene (reference sequence).

The J gene is TRBJ2-1, the V gene TRBV5-6, with 11 bases matching TRBD2. The CDR3 has 17 residues. Trimming removed 0 bases from V and 15 bases from J; junction bases left unmatched: 17. Germline CDR1 SGHDT, CDR2 YYEEEE. The CDR3 region is CASSLGPPGTSGRWWFF. Written as DNA, the CDR3 is TGTGCCAGCAGCTTGGGACCTCCCGGGACTAGCGGCAGGTGGTGGTTCTTC.

CDR3 sequence (DNA): TGTGCCAGCAGCTTAGATCCAGGGGACGAGCAGTACTTC. It is translated as CASSLDPGDEQYF. This chain connects TRBV11-2 to TRBJ2-7; D might be TRBD1 (6 bases). CDR1 is SGHAT, CDR2 FQNNGV, per germline. Trimming removed 0 bases at V and 5 bases at J, with 8 bases between. The CDR3 is 13 amino acids.

The V call is TRBV7-9, the J call TRBJ1-2, with D hard to call. CDR3 length: 11 residues. Germline values: CDR1 SEHNR, CDR2 FQNEAQ (reference sequence). V was cut by 5 bases and J by 7 bases, with 8 bases left in between. The CDR3 DNA sequence: TGTGCCAGCAGCCGGATTGGTGGCTACACCTTC. Its protein is CASSRIGGYTF.

The chain couples TRBV5-1 to TRBJ1-1; D ambiguous. This CDR3 comprises 15 residues. The germline V gene has CDR1 SGHRS and CDR2 YFSETQ. The V and J ends lost 2 bases and 0 bases respectively, with 11 bases between them. CDR3: CASSLMSPMNTEAFF. The CDR3 coding sequence is TGCGCCAGCAGCTTAATGAGTCCCATGAACACTGAAGCTTTCTTT.

This chain links TRBV6-5 with TRBJ2-1; 10 bases fit TRBD2. The J segment lost 9 bases and the V segment lost 2 bases, leaving 10 bases of the junction unmatched. The CDR3 length is 16 residues. Germline loops: CDR1 MNHEY, CDR2 SVGAGI. CDR3 loop: CASSYSWSGRGGEQFF. DNA for the CDR3: TGTGCCAGCAGTTACAGTTGGAGCGGGAGGGGTGGTGAGCAGTTCTTC.

J is TRBJ1-1 and V is TRBV4-2; D not certain. The CDR3 sequence is 15 residues long. Germline CDR1 is LGHNA and CDR2 is YNFKEQ. V dropped 1 base and J dropped 0 bases, with 9 bases sitting between them. The CDR3 sequence is CASSQGTTLNTEAFF. The DNA of the CDR3 is TGTGCCAGCAGCCAAGGAACCACGTTGAACACTGAAGCTTTCTTT.

The chain combines TRBV6-5 with TRBJ2-7; tentative D call: TRBD1 (7 bases). The CDR3 totals 15 residues. The ends were cut back, 2 bases at V and 6 bases at J, with 17 bases in the middle. CDR1 is MNHEY, CDR2 SVGAGI, per germline. In nucleotides, the CDR3 is TGTGCCAGCAGTTACGTACCAGGGGGAGGAATCGAGCAGTACTTC. Residues: CASSYVPGGGIEQYF.

J is TRBJ1-4 and V is TRBV7-9; a weak D match, TRBD1 (5 bases). CDR3 length equals 13 residues. Germline-derived CDR1 and CDR2 are SEHNR and FQNEAQ (reference sequence). The V end lost 5 bases, the J end lost 8 bases, and 12 bases lay between the germline ends. CDR3 amino acids: CASSPRRDEKLFF. The CDR3 bases are TGTGCCAGCAGCCCACGCAGGGACGAAAAACTGTTTTTT.

The chain has TRBV5-1 and TRBJ2-4; D perhaps matches TRBD1 (6 bases). The germline V gene has CDR1 SGHRS and CDR2 YFSETQ. The CDR3 is made up of 16 amino acids. Trimming took off 3 bases at V and 0 bases at J, with 13 bases between the two ends. The CDR3 nucleotides read TGCGCCAGCAGCTCACGGGACACTCTAGCCAAAAACATTCAGTACTTC. As protein: CASSSRDTLAKNIQYF.

The chain recombines TRBV29-1 with TRBJ1-2, with 7 bases matching TRBD1. The germline gives CDR1 SQVTM, CDR2 ANQGSEA. The CDR3 loop spans 11 amino acids. V was pared by 5 bases and J by 6 bases, with 3 bases of the junction left unmatched. The CDR3 spells CSVTGDDGYTF. The CDR3 DNA follows: TGCAGCGTTACAGGGGACGATGGCTACACCTTC.

The V call is TRBV30, the J call TRBJ2-5, with 7 bases aligning to TRBD2. Germline values: CDR1 GTSNPN, CDR2 SVGIG (reference sequence). With V trimmed by 2 bases and J by 9 bases, 9 bases remained unmatched. This CDR3 comprises 13 residues. The CDR3 nucleotides are TGTGCCTGGAGTCAAACGGGAGGTCGGGCCCAGTACTTC. The encoded protein is CAWSQTGGRAQYF.